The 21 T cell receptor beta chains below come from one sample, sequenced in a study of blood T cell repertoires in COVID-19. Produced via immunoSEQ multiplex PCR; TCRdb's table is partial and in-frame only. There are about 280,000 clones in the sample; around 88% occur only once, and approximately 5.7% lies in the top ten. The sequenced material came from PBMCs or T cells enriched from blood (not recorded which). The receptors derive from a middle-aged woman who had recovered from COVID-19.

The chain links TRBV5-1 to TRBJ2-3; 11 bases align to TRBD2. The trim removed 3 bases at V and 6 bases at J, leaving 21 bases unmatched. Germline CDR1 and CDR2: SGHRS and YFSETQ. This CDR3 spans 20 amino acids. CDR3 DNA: TGCGCCAGCAGCTACCCCCCGGGACAACCACTAGCGGGAGTTGTTGATACGCAGTATTTT. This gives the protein CASSYPPGQPLAGVVDTQYF.

In nucleotides, the CDR3 is TGTGCCAGCAGTGACTTAGCGGGAGGATCGGGGGAGCAGTACTTC. Its protein product is CASSDLAGGSGEQYF. This sequence joins TRBV25-1 and TRBJ2-7, with 10 nucleotides matching TRBD2. Germline lookup yields CDR1 MGHDK and CDR2 SYGVNS. The CDR3 consists of 15 residues. The J segment lost 7 bases and the V segment lost 3 bases, leaving 9 bases of the junction unmatched.

Here the CDR3 DNA reads TGTGCCAGCACTGAGCGGGAGGGCCGTGATACGCAGTATTTT. This encodes CASTEREGRDTQYF. The chain uses TRBV2 and TRBJ2-3, with 10 nucleotides matching TRBD2. V lost 7 bases, J lost 6 bases, and 7 bases stayed unmatched. The CDR3 sequence is 14 residues long. CDR1 SNHLY and CDR2 FYNNEI come from the germline V gene. Based on the CDR3 plus reference TRBV2 and TRBJ2-3, the full variable domain is EPEVTQTPSHQVTQMGQEVILRCVPISNHLYFYWYRQILGQKVEFLVSFYNNEISEKSEIFDDQFSVERPDGSNFTLKIRSTKLEDSAMYFCASTEREGRDTQYFGPGTRLTVL.

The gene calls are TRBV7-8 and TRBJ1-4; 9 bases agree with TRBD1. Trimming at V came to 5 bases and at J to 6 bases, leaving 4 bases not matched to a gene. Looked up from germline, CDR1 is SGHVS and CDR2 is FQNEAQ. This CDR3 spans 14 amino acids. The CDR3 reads CASSRTGGDEKLFF. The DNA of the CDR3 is TGTGCCAGCAGCCGCACAGGGGGCGATGAAAAACTGTTTTTT. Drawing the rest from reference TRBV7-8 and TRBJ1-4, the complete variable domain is GAGVSQSPRYKVAKRGQDVALRCDPISGHVSLFWYQQALGQGPEFLTYFQNEAQLDKSGLPSDRFFAERPEGSVSTLKIQRTQQEDSAVYLCASSRTGGDEKLFFGSGTQLSVL.

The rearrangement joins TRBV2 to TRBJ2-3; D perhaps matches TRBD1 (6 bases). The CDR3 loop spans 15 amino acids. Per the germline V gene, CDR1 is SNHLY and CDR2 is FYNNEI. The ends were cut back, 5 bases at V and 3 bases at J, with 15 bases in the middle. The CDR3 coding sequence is TGTGCCAGCAGTAGCCAGACAGGTCGAACAGATACGCAGTATTTT. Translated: CASSSQTGRTDTQYF.

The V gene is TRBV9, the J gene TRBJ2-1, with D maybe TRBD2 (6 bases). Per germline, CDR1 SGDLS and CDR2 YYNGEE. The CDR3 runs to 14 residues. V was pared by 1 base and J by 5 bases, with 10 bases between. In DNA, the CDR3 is TGTGCCAGCAGCGTATTGACGGGGGACAATGAGCAGTTCTTC. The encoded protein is CASSVLTGDNEQFF.

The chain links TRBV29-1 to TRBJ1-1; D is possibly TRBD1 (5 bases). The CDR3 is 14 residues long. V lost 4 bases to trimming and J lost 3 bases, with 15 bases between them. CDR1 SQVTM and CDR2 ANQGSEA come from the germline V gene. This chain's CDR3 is CSVGVSRGYTEAFF. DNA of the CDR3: TGCAGCGTTGGGGTTTCAAGGGGTTACACTGAAGCTTTCTTT.

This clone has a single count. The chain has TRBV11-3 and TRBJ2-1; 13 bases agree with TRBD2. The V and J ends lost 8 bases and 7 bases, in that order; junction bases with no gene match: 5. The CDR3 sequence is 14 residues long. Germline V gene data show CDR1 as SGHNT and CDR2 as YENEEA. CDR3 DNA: TGTGCCAGCTCCGGGACTAGCGGGATAAATGAGCAGTTCTTC. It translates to CASSGTSGINEQFF.

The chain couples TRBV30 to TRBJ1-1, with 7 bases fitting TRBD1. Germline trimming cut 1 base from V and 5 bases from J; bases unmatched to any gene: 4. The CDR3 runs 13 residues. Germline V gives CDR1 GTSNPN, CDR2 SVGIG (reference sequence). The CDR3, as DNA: TGTGCCTGGAGTGGACAGGGCCGGACTGAAGCTTTCTTT. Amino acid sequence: CAWSGQGRTEAFF.

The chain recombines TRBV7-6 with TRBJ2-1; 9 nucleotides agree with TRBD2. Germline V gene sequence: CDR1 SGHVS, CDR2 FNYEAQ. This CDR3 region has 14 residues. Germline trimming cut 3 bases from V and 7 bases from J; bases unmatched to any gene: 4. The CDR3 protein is CASSFGGRENEQFF. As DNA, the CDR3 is TGTGCCAGCAGCTTTGGCGGGAGGGAAAATGAGCAGTTCTTC.

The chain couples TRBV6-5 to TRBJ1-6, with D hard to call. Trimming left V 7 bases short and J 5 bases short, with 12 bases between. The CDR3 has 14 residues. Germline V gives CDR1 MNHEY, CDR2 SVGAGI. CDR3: CASTPTENNSPLHF. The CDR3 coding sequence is TGTGCCAGCACCCCAACAGAGAATAATTCACCCCTCCACTTT.

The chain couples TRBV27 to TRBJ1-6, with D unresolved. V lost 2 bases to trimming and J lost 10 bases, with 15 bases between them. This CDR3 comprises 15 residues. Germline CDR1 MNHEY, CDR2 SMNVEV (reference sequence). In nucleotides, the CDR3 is TGTGCCAGCAGTTTACAGGTGGGGTCGGGGTCACCCCTCCACTTT. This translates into CASSLQVGSGSPLHF.

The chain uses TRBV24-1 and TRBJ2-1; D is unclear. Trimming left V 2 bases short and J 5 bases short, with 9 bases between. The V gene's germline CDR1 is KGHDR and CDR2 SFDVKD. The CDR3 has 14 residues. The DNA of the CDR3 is TGTGCCACCAGTGATTGGGCCCCCCACAATGAGCAGTTCTTC. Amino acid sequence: CATSDWAPHNEQFF.

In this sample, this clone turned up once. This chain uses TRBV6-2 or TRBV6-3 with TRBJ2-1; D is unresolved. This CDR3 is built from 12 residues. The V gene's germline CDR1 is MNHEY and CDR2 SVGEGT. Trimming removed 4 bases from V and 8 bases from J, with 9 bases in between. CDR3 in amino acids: CASSSVSYEQFF. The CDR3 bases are TGTGCCAGCAGTTCGGTTAGTTATGAGCAGTTCTTC.

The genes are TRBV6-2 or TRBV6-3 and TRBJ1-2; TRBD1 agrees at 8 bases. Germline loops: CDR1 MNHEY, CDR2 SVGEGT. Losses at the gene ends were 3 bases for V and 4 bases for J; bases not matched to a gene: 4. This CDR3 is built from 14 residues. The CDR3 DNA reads TGTGCCAGCAGTTATGGCAGGGGGCTCTATGGCTACACCTTC. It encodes CASSYGRGLYGYTF.

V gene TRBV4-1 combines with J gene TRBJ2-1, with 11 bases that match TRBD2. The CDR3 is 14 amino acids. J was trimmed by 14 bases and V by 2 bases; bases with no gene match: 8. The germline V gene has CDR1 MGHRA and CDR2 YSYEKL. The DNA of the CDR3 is TGCGCCAGCAGCCAAATTTCAGGGACTAGCGGAAAGTTCTTC. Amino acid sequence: CASSQISGTSGKFF.

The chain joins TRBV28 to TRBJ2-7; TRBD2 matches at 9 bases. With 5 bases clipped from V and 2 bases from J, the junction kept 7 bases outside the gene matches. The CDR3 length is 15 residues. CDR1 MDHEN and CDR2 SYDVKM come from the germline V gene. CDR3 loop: CASSPGLASTYEQYF. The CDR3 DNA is TGTGCCAGCAGTCCCGGACTAGCGTCAACCTACGAGCAGTACTTC.

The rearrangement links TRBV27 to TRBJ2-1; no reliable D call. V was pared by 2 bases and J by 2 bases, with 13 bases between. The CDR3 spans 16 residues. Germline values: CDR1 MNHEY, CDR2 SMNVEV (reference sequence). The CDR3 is CASSLRRGAAYNEQFF. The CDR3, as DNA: TGTGCCAGCAGTTTACGCCGAGGAGCTGCCTACAATGAGCAGTTCTTC.

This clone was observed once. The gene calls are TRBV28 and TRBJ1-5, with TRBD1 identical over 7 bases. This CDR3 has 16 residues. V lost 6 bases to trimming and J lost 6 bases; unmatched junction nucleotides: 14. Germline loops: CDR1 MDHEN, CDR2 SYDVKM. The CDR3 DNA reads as TGTGCCAGCAGCCCCCCTGGAGGGGGCTTCAGTCAGCCCCAGCATTTT. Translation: CASSPPGGGFSQPQHF.

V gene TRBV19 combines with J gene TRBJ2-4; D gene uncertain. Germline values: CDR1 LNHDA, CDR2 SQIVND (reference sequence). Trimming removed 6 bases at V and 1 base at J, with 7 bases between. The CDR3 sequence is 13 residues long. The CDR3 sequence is CASSGPAKNIQYF. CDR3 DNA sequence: TGTGCCAGTAGCGGTCCCGCCAAAAACATTCAGTACTTC.

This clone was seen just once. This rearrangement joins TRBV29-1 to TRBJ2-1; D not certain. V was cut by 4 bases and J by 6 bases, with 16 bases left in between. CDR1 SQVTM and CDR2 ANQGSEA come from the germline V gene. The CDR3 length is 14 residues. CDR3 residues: CSVVPQRHPNEQFF. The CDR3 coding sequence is TGCAGCGTTGTCCCTCAGCGCCATCCCAATGAGCAGTTCTTC.